This T cell receptor (beta chain) was sequenced during a study of a mutant IDH1 vaccine in newly diagnosed glioma. Study summary: Earlier therapy was either radiotherapy, temozolomide, or both, and most got both. Study results and caveats: With respect to changes in top peripheral T cell clonotypes, pseudoprogression seemed unrelated. Among all patients, vaccine-induced immune responses occurred in around 95%.

Germline trimming cut 5 bases from V and 3 bases from J; bases unmatched to any gene: 5. This CDR3 spans 15 amino acids. Germline V CDR1 and CDR2: LNHDA, SQIVND (reference sequence). Time point here: baseline, week 1 (first vaccination visit). Treatment reported: pre-vaccination baseline after standard-of-care therapy. This clone was recorded once. Its antigen remains unidentified. Some clones are missing from TCRdb's copy, which holds only in-frame ones; the method was immunoSEQ multiplex PCR. The repertoire holds about 92,000 clones, with about four fifths as singletons. The sequenced sample was PBMCs, obtained from a glioma patient treated with radiotherapy, temozolomide or both. The origin of this receptor is a woman in her forties or fifties with glioma. The V gene is TRBV19, the J gene TRBJ1-1; 11 bases are shared with TRBD1. CDR3 protein: CASSSGQGGHTEAFF. The DNA for the CDR3 is TGTGCCAGTAGTTCGGGACAGGGGGGGCACACTGAAGCTTTCTTT.